The rows below give T cell receptor beta chains drawn from one sample of a study of blood T cells in healthy people across ages. MiXCR, applied by TCRdb to the 5' RACE reads, yields one record per CDR3 protein. The sample has approximately 1,700,000 distinct CDR3 sequences; about 39% are singletons. Sequencing used blood. The receptors were sampled from a human donor in good health. Each CDR3 is given with its conserved first and last residue. A D gene is named only where the DNA matches it firmly. Only some rows state a clone size, as once, few, many or a class for expanded clones.

D gene	clone size	V gene	J gene	CDR3 protein	CDR3 DNA
-	-	TRBV4-3	TRBJ1-1	CASSQDTSTPWGAFF	TGCGCCAGCAGCCAAGATACTTCAACCCCATGGGGGGCTTTCTTT
-	-	TRBV5-1	TRBJ2-1	CASSLFGPTSSYNEQFF	TGCGCCAGCAGCTTGTTCGGGCCAACAAGCTCTTACAATGAGCAGTTCTTC
-	-	TRBV28	TRBJ1-1	CASSLGRAGKTEAFF	TGTGCCAGCAGTTTAGGCAGGGCCGGGAAAACTGAAGCTTTCTTT
-	-	TRBV4-2	TRBJ2-5	CASSQVGAGNQETQYF	TGTGCCAGCAGCCAAGTCGGTGCCGGGAACCAAGAGACCCAGTACTTC
TRBD1	few	TRBV7-2	TRBJ2-3	CASSFQGASHTQYF	TGTGCCAGCAGCTTTCAGGGGGCATCACATACGCAGTATTTT
-	few	TRBV24-1	TRBJ2-2	CATSDLQGGPVHPGELFF	TGTGCCACCAGTGATTTGCAAGGGGGACCTGTTCATCCTGGGGAGCTGTTTTTT
-	few	TRBV12-3/TRBV12-4	TRBJ2-5	CASSLSETILTQYF	TGTGCCAGCAGTTTATCCGAGACTATATTGACCCAGTACTTC
-	-	TRBV5-1	TRBJ2-4	CASSSDSTVLAKNIQYF	TGCGCCAGCAGTTCGGACAGCACAGTTCTAGCCAAAAACATTCAGTACTTC
-	-	TRBV9	TRBJ2-2	CASRGLLTGELFF	TGTGCCAGCAGGGGACTCCTCACCGGGGAGCTGTTTTTT
TRBD1	-	TRBV27	TRBJ2-1	CASRPGQGQREQFF	TGTGCCAGCAGGCCGGGACAGGGTCAACGTGAGCAGTTCTTC
-	-	TRBV28	TRBJ1-2	CASSLSRDGVRYTF	TGTGCCAGCAGCCTTTCTCGGGACGGTGTCCGCTACACCTTC
TRBD2	-	TRBV5-1	TRBJ2-1	CASSWGGLFGNEQFF	TGCGCCAGCAGCTGGGGGGGACTTTTCGGCAATGAGCAGTTCTTC
TRBD1	-	TRBV4-1	TRBJ1-5	CASGPGQGQTIDQPQHF	TGCGCCAGCGGCCCGGGACAGGGACAAACAATTGATCAGCCCCAGCATTTT
TRBD1	few	TRBV7-2	TRBJ2-4	CASSPRGRGQLGAKNIQYF	TGTGCCAGCAGCCCCCGTGGCAGGGGGCAATTGGGGGCCAAAAACATTCAGTACTTC
-	few	TRBV7-2	TRBJ2-3	CASSLIGSGSTDTQYF	TGTGCCAGCAGCTTAATCGGGAGCGGTTCCACAGATACGCAGTATTTT
-	many	TRBV20-1	TRBJ2-3	CSVPVHTQYF	TGCAGTGTTCCCGTACATACGCAGTATTTT
-	few	TRBV12-3/TRBV12-4	TRBJ1-1	CASSLDTRAFF	TGTGCCAGCAGCCTCGACACAAGAGCTTTCTTT
-	few	TRBV20-1	TRBJ1-1	CSASLNPNTEAFF	TGCAGTGCTAGCCTCAATCCGAACACTGAAGCTTTCTTT
-	-	TRBV18	TRBJ2-3	CASSSPTRSRGDTQYF	TGTGCCAGCTCATCTCCGACTCGCTCCCGGGGGGATACGCAGTATTTT
-	few	TRBV6-2/TRBV6-3	TRBJ2-5	CASSRPAETQYF	TGTGCCAGCAGCCGGCCGGCGGAGACCCAGTACTTC
-	-	TRBV5-1	TRBJ2-6	CASSLTAGANVWTF	TGCGCCAGCAGCTTAACGGCTGGGGCCAACGTCTGGACTTTC
-	few	TRBV24-1	TRBJ2-4	CATSSSSLAKNIQYF	TGTGCCACCAGTTCTTCCAGCCTAGCCAAAAACATTCAGTACTTC
-	many	TRBV29-1	TRBJ2-5	CSVGQGSQETQYF	TGCAGCGTTGGACAAGGGTCACAAGAGACCCAGTACTTC
TRBD1	-	TRBV7-2	TRBJ1-4	CASSTDPNRGNEKLFF	TGTGCCAGCAGCACAGACCCTAACAGGGGTAATGAAAAACTGTTTTTT
TRBD1	-	TRBV7-9	TRBJ2-6	CASSHWTGGARGGANVLTF	TGTGCCAGCAGCCATTGGACAGGGGGCGCCCGGGGTGGGGCCAACGTCCTGACTTTC
TRBD2	few	TRBV20-1	TRBJ2-3	CSAITSGGKVTDTQYF	TGCAGTGCTATCACTAGCGGGGGGAAGGTGACAGATACGCAGTATTTT
-	-	TRBV28	TRBJ2-5	CASSFRGYSRGQYF	TGTGCCAGCAGTTTTCGAGGGTATTCACGGGGGCAGTACTTC
TRBD1	few	TRBV5-1	TRBJ1-1	CASSFRGHNTEAFF	TGCGCCAGCAGCTTTAGGGGGCATAACACTGAAGCTTTCTTT
-	-	TRBV30	TRBJ2-7	CAWSSEYEQYF	TGTGCCTGGAGTTCGGAGTACGAGCAGTACTTC
TRBD1	-	TRBV12-3/TRBV12-4	TRBJ1-5	CASSLQGAPYSNQPQHF	TGTGCCAGCAGCCTACAGGGGGCACCTTATAGCAATCAGCCCCAGCATTTT
-	few	TRBV9	TRBJ2-7	CASSPVGVNEQYF	TGTGCCAGCAGCCCAGTAGGTGTAAACGAGCAGTACTTC
-	-	TRBV12-3/TRBV12-4	TRBJ1-5	CASAEVSVQPQHF	TGTGCCAGCGCTGAAGTGTCCGTTCAGCCCCAGCATTTT
TRBD1	once	TRBV29-1	TRBJ2-5	CSVDRGLGETQYF	TGCAGCGTTGACAGGGGGCTAGGGGAGACCCAGTACTTC
-	-	TRBV13	TRBJ2-5	CASSPEGLDYNEQYF	TGTGCCAGCAGTCCCGAGGGCCTGGACTACAATGAGCAGTACTTC
-	-	TRBV7-8	TRBJ2-5	CASSFSDRETQYF	TGTGCCAGCAGCTTTTCCGACAGGGAGACCCAGTACTTC
-	-	TRBV7-2	TRBJ2-5	CASSLVQYVETQYF	TGTGCCAGCAGCTTAGTCCAGTATGTTGAGACCCAGTACTTC
-	few	TRBV20-1	TRBJ2-1	CSAGDTVNEQFF	TGCAGTGCCGGCGACACGGTCAATGAGCAGTTCTTC
-	-	TRBV4-3	TRBJ1-4	CASSSGRAGEKLFF	TGCGCCAGCAGCTCGGGTAGGGCGGGTGAAAAACTGTTTTTT
TRBD2	-	TRBV18	TRBJ2-3	CASFYSSGSDTQYF	TGTGCCAGCTTCTACTCTAGCGGGTCGGATACGCAGTATTTT
-	few	TRBV5-1	TRBJ1-1	CASSFGDGRSTEAFF	TGCGCCAGCAGCTTTGGCGACGGACGGAGCACTGAAGCTTTCTTT
-	-	TRBV20-1	TRBJ2-7	CSARDPSSHLAVGERYF	TGCAGTGCTAGAGATCCGTCGAGTCATCTCGCAGTAGGCGAGCGGTACTTC
TRBD1	-	TRBV10-3	TRBJ2-5	CAISGRQGGEETQYF	TGTGCCATCAGTGGAAGACAGGGTGGGGAAGAGACCCAGTACTTC
TRBD2	-	TRBV7-6	TRBJ2-1	CASSLANGGEGPYNEQFF	TGTGCCAGCAGCTTAGCAAATGGCGGGGAGGGACCCTACAATGAGCAGTTCTTC
TRBD1	many	TRBV7-3	TRBJ2-4	CASSSGQGALQNIQYF	TGTGCCAGCAGCTCCGGTCAGGGGGCTCTCCAAAACATTCAGTACTTC
-	-	TRBV6-6	TRBJ1-1	CASYGVPTSEAFF	TGTGCCAGCTATGGGGTACCAACCAGCGAAGCTTTCTTT